This T cell receptor beta chain is from a study of blood T cells in healthy people across ages. Overall study: Template switching retrieved approximately one barcoded beta molecule for each two T cells. Study-level points and caveats: More naive CD4+ cells and higher diversity marked long-lived donors relative to aged donors. A roughly linear age-dependent decrease characterized TCR beta diversity per million T cells.

Turning to this clonotype: No antigen is known for it.

The second PCR ran about 6 to 11 cycles with a sample-barcoded 5' primer and J-beta primers. Every cDNA molecule bore a tag from a template-switch adaptor containing 12 random nucleotides. In TCRdb, the 5' RACE reads were re-called with MiXCR into one record per CDR3 protein. The table includes around 1,500,000 distinct CDR3 sequences, roughly 28% detected once. The CDR3 spans 15 residues. Germline V CDR1 and CDR2: SGHKS, YYEKEE (reference sequence). The J segment lost 2 bases and the V segment lost 2 bases, leaving 4 bases of the junction unmatched. This sequence joins TRBV5-5 and TRBJ2-1, with 7 bases matching TRBD2. This TCR was recovered from a woman in her twenties or thirties in good health. The sample consisted of blood. The CDR3 loop reads CASSFASGAYNEQFF. DNA for the CDR3: TGTGCCAGCAGCTTTGCTAGCGGAGCCTACAATGAGCAGTTCTTC.